This T cell receptor (beta chain) is from a study of OX40 agonist ivuxolimab in advanced cancers. General study findings and limits: Some of the nonresponding patients also showed low levels of normalized T-cell clonal expansion. Blood T cells, both CD4+ and CD8+, expanded clonally by week 6 at 0.1 to 3.0 mg/kg.

Sampled blood was obtained at baseline, cycle 4 day 1, and cycle 7 day 1. Germline-derived CDR1 and CDR2 are MNHNS and SASEGT. Trimming cost V 1 base and J 6 bases, with 25 bases left between them. The CDR3 length is 19 residues. On this clone: Its antigen is unidentified.

Only in-frame clones appear in the TCRdb table, and some are missing; sequencing was by immunoSEQ multiplex PCR. Of around 50,000 clones in the sample, about 74% are singletons; the top ten hold 2% to 3%. The chain recombines TRBV6-1 with TRBJ2-1; possibly TRBD1 for D (5 bases). This TCR was recovered from an adult with an advanced solid tumor such as melanoma, head and neck, liver or kidney cancer. Here the sequenced sample was CD4+ or CD8+ T cells sorted from blood, taken in a trial of the OX40 agonist ivuxolimab. CDR3 bases: TGTGCCAGCAGTGAAGTGGATCGGTACGGCAGGGTCGTCCGCAATGAGCAGTTCTTC. Protein: CASSEVDRYGRVVRNEQFF.